Detailed here is one TCR beta chain. Its specificity is unknown. The sample comes from a study of shared clonotypes between healthy human individuals. The wider study: Those who served as donors were a couple of women and three men between the ages of 18 and 49. Study-level points and caveats: In the sorted subsets, rarefaction showed sequencing was incomplete despite large depth.

This CDR3 has 13 amino acids. V trimming: 6 bases; J trimming: 8 bases; junction bases outside the gene matches: 9. Germline V gene sequence: CDR1 SGHTA, CDR2 FQGNSA. In the source study's methods: Filtering differed for immunoSEQ, which gave only junction sequences without quality scores. This table comes from immunoSEQ multiplex PCR, and its TCRdb copy is limited to in-frame clones, with some not included. V and J calls and clone size follow that table, whereas D and trimming were derived from the DNA. This table has millions of clones, approximately 95% appearing once. The chain carries TRBV7-2 and TRBJ1-2; the match to TRBD1 covers 7 bases. Sequenced material: naive CD4+ T cells from PBMCs. As for subset: CD45RA+ positively selected. The origin of this receptor is a man between 18 and 35 years old in good health. Some clones in this sample may be carry-over from other donors' samples. The CDR3 nucleotides are TGTGCCAGCAGTTACCGGGACAGTAGGGGCTACACCTTC. This translates into CASSYRDSRGYTF.